The entry below gives a single T cell receptor (beta chain) sequence along with its context. Original processing notes: Amplified reference gene primers provided the basis for estimating nucleated cell counts. Sequencing was performed with immunoSEQ multiplex PCR; in TCRdb, only in-frame clones are kept and a portion is missing. That table furnishes V, J and clone size, whereas the DNA furnished D and trimming. Of some 380,000 clones listed, 88% are singletons. This sample is part of a study of blood T cell repertoires in COVID-19. Study overall: Sites in the United States, Italy and Spain provided acute and convalescent COVID-19 samples. The analysed material was cDNA or gDNA that came from T cells, B-cell-depleted T cells, or PBMCs.

CDR1 is SEHNR and CDR2 is FQNEAQ in the germline V gene (reference sequence). Losses at the gene ends were 5 bases for V and 12 bases for J; bases not matched to a gene: 13. The CDR3 spans 16 residues. The rearrangement joins TRBV7-9 to TRBJ2-1; 13 bases align to TRBD2. The TCR sequence derives from a woman aged 40 to 49 with acute COVID-19. Input material: PBMCs or T cells enriched from blood (not recorded which). CDR3 amino acids: CASSRPGGLAGVVQFF. The DNA for the CDR3 is TGTGCCAGCAGCCGTCCGGGCGGACTAGCGGGGGTGGTGCAGTTCTTC.